This is a list of T cell receptor beta chains from one sample in a study of response to subunit inactivated influenza vaccine. TCRdb analysed the RT-PCR reads with MiXCR anew, one entry per CDR3 protein. The sample includes hundreds of thousands of distinct CDR3 sequences, 11% to 15% seen only once; the top ten take around 7.3%. The source was PBMCs from blood, collected roughly 15 days before vaccination. The receptor source for this set is a man aged 45-60 years who received an inactivated influenza vaccine. Each CDR3 is given with its conserved first and last residue. D genes are given only for firm matches. Not all rows give a size; the values are once, few, many and, for expanded clones, a class.

d_gene | j_gene | abundance | v_gene | CDR3nt | CDR3aa
NA | TRBJ2-6 | many | TRBV7-9 | TGTGCCAGCTCTGGGGCCAACGTCCTGACTTTC | CASSGANVLTF
TRBD2 | TRBJ2-1 | NA | TRBV20-1 | TGCAGTGCCGAGGCGCGGGGGGGAGAGCAGTTCTTC | CSAEARGGEQFF
NA | TRBJ2-7 | NA | TRBV6-5 | TGTGCCAGCAGTTCAGACTATAGGCCCCCTACGCAGCAGTACTTC | CASSSDYRPPTQQYF
TRBD2 | TRBJ2-5 | NA | TRBV10-2 | TGCGCCAGCAGGCCGGGACTAGCGGGGGGGCCGGAGACCCAGTACTTC | CASRPGLAGGPETQYF
NA | TRBJ2-3 | NA | TRBV5-1 | TGCGCCAGCAGCTACAGGCTCAGCACAGATACGCAGTATTTT | CASSYRLSTDTQYF
NA | TRBJ2-6 | few | TRBV20-1 | TGCAGTGCTAGAGATCCTTACGGCGGGGCCAACGTCCTGACTTTC | CSARDPYGGANVLTF
NA | TRBJ2-7 | many | TRBV20-1 | TGCAGTGCTAGGCGGGGATACGAGCAGTACTTC | CSARRGYEQYF
NA | TRBJ1-1 | few | TRBV6-1 | TGTGCCAGCAGTGCCCAGGTGAACACTGAAGCTTTCTTT | CASSAQVNTEAFF
TRBD2 | TRBJ2-3 | NA | TRBV4-3 | TGCGCCAGCAGCCAAGATCGGGCTAGCGGGGGCGCAGATACGCAGTATTTT | CASSQDRASGGADTQYF
NA | TRBJ2-3 | NA | TRBV7-9 | TGTGCCAGCAGCCCAGGTCTGGGCGGGGCACACACAGATACACAGTATTTT | CASSPGLGGAHTDTQYF
NA | TRBJ2-3 | NA | TRBV15 | TGTGCCACCAGCCGAGAAGGCCCAAGCACAGATACGCAGTATTTT | CATSREGPSTDTQYF
TRBD2 | TRBJ2-7 | few | TRBV12-3/TRBV12-4 | TGTGCCAGCAGTTGGGCTAGCGGGGCCTACGAGCAGTACTTC | CASSWASGAYEQYF
NA | TRBJ2-7 | NA | TRBV20-1 | TGCAGTGCCGTCACCCCGGGCAACTACGAGCAGTACTTC | CSAVTPGNYEQYF
NA | TRBJ2-7 | NA | TRBV6-1 | TGTGCCAGCAGTAGTAGATACTCCTACGAGCAGTACTTC | CASSSRYSYEQYF
NA | TRBJ2-5 | NA | TRBV20-1 | TGCAGTGCCCCCGACGGGGGGCGGGAGACCCAGTACTTC | CSAPDGGRETQYF
NA | TRBJ2-1 | many | TRBV20-1 | TGCAGTGCTCCTTCGGGGCTAGCCGCATACAATGAGCAGTTCTTC | CSAPSGLAAYNEQFF
NA | TRBJ1-6 | few | TRBV20-1 | TGCAGTGCTAATCAGGGGACGGCTAATTCACCCCTCCACTTT | CSANQGTANSPLHF
NA | TRBJ1-1 | NA | TRBV28 | TGTGCCAGCAGTTTGATAAGGCCTAGGGGCGGTGGGGCTGAAGCTTTCTTT | CASSLIRPRGGGAEAFF
NA | TRBJ1-2 | NA | TRBV4-2 | TGTGCCAGCAGCCAAGCGTGGACGAAGCCCCACCGTCGGGGCTACACCTTC | CASSQAWTKPHRRGYTF
NA | TRBJ1-1 | NA | TRBV10-3 | TGTGCCATCAGACGGAAACCGAACACTGAAGCTTTCTTT | CAIRRKPNTEAFF
NA | TRBJ2-7 | few | TRBV30 | TGTGCCTGGGGTAACAACGAGCAGTACTTC | CAWGNNEQYF
NA | TRBJ2-5 | NA | TRBV7-2 | TGTGCCAGCAGCTTAGTCGGCAGAGTTAGGATAGAGACCCAGTACTTC | CASSLVGRVRIETQYF
NA | TRBJ1-4 | many | TRBV16 | TGTGCCAGCAGCCAAACTGGGCAGAGGGAGGAAAAACTGTTTTTT | CASSQTGQREEKLFF
NA | TRBJ2-5 | few | TRBV15 | TGTGCCACCAGCAGTTTCGGAGGAGAGACCCAGTACTTC | CATSSFGGETQYF
NA | TRBJ2-7 | NA | TRBV5-1 | TGCGCCAGCAGCTTGAGCACAAAGGTTTCCTACGAGCAGTACTTC | CASSLSTKVSYEQYF
TRBD1 | TRBJ2-2 | few | TRBV5-4 | TGTGCCAGCCGGGACAGACCCACCGGGGAGCTGTTTTTT | CASRDRPTGELFF
NA | TRBJ1-4 | NA | TRBV21-1 | TGTGCCAGCAGCAACCCAAGGAAAAATGAAAAACTGTTTTTT | CASSNPRKNEKLFF
TRBD2 | TRBJ2-3 | NA | TRBV27 | TGTGCCAGCAGTTTAGGGCTAGCGGGGGCCACCCGGACAGATACGCAGTATTTT | CASSLGLAGATRTDTQYF